This T cell receptor beta chain was recovered during a study of CD8 T cells in Susac syndrome. Random hexamers served to reverse transcribe roughly 0.5 to 1 ug RNA. TCRdb re-analysed the immunoSEQ multiplex PCR reads in MiXCR, keeping a single row per CDR3 protein. This sample has about 69,000 distinct CDR3 sequences; about 95% occur once, and the top ten carry about 0.26%. Trimming took off 6 bases at V and 2 bases at J, with 11 bases between the two ends. Germline V gives CDR1 MNHEY, CDR2 SVGAGI. The CDR3 is 15 amino acids. The chain joins TRBV6-5 to TRBJ2-6; D ambiguous. The sequenced sample was CD8+ T cells from PBMCs. The receptor's source is a human donor in good health. CDR3 region: CASRVRTAGANVLTF. The CDR3 DNA reads as TGTGCCAGCAGAGTTAGGACCGCTGGGGCCAACGTCCTGACTTTC.